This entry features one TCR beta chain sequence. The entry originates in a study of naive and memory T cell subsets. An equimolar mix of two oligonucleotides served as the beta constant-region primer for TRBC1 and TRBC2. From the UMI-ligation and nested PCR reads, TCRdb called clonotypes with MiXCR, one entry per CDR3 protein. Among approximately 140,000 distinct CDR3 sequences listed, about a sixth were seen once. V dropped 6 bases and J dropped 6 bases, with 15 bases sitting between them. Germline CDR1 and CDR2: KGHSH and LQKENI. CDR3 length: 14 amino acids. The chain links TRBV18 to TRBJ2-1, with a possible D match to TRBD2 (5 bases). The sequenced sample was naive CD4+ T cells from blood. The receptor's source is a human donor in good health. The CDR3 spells CASSPTGVLNEQFF. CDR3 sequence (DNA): TGTGCCAGCTCTCCTACCGGGGTGCTCAATGAGCAGTTCTTC.